The clone carrying this T cell receptor (beta chain) has a count of ten or more. J was trimmed by 12 bases and V by 5 bases; bases with no gene match: 15. Germline assignment: CDR1 PRHDT and CDR2 FYEKMQ (reference sequence). CDR3 length equals 15 residues. TCRdb reassembled clones from the PCR reads with MiXCR. This repertoire shows roughly 46,000 clones, roughly a quarter found once; its top ten account for 3.4%. Each patient came to thyroid surgery without any prior treatment (of any kind). The record originates from a study of metastatic and nonmetastatic thyroid tumors. Overall study context: From malignant and benign thyroid patients, repertoires in blood and in tumor or nodule tissue were compared.

The gene calls are TRBV13 and TRBJ2-7; the match to TRBD2 covers 11 bases. The sample comprised blood. The source of this sequence is a male donor with papillary thyroid cancer or a benign thyroid nodule (not recorded which). Some clones in this sample may be carry-over from other donors' samples. CDR3 sequence: CASSAEPGLAGGAYF. The CDR3 coding sequence is TGTGCCAGCAGCGCCGAACCCGGACTAGCGGGTGGTGCGTACTTC.